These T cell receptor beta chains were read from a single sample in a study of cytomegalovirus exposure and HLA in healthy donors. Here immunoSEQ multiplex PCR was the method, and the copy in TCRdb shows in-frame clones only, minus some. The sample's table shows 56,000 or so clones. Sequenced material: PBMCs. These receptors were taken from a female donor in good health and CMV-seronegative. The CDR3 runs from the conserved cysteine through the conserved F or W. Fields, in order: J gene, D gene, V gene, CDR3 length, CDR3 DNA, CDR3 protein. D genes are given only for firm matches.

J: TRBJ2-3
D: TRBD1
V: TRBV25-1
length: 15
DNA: TGTGCCAGCAGTACCCCCGGGACAGGGGGAGATACGCAGTATTTT
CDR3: CASSTPGTGGDTQYF

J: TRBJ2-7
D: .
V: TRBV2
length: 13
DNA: TGTGCCAGCAAATTAAGCAGGAACTACGAGCAGTACTTC
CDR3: CASKLSRNYEQYF

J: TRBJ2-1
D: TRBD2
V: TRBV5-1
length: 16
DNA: TGCGCCAGCAGCCTTGGACTAGCGGGAGATAACAATGAGCAGTTCTTC
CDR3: CASSLGLAGDNNEQFF

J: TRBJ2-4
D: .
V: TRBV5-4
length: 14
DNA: TGTGCCAGCAGCGCATTCGGGGGGCAAAACATTCAGTACTTC
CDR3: CASSAFGGQNIQYF

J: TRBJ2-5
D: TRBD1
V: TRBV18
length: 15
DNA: TGTGCCAGCTCACCATTCAGGACAGGGCAAGAGACCCAGTACTTC
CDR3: CASSPFRTGQETQYF

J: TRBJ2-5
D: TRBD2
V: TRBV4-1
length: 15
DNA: TGCGCCAGCAGCCAATGGGAGGGAGGGTTGGAGACCCAGTACTTC
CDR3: CASSQWEGGLETQYF

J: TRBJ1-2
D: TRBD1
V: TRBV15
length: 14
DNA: TGTGCCACCAGCAGAGAGACAGGGTCCTATGGCTACACCTTC
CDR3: CATSRETGSYGYTF

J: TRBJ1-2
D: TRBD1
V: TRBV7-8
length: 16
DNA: TGTGCCAGCAGCTCTAAACCGGGACAGGGAGTCTATGGCTACACCTTC
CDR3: CASSSKPGQGVYGYTF

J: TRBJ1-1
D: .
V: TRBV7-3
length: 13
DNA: TGTGCCAGCAGCTTAACCCCGAGAACTGAAGCTTTCTTT
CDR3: CASSLTPRTEAFF

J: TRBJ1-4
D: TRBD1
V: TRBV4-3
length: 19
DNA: TGCGCCAGCAGCCAAGCCCCTGCCAGACAGGGGGCAACTAATGAAAAACTGTTTTTT
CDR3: CASSQAPARQGATNEKLFF

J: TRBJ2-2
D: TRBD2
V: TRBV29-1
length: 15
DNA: TGCAGCGTGAGGGGTGCGGGAGGGCGGACCGGGGAGCTGTTTTTT
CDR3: CSVRGAGGRTGELFF

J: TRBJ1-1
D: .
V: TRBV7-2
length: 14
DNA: TGTGCCAGCAGCAGAAACAGGGTGAACACTGAAGCTTTCTTT
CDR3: CASSRNRVNTEAFF

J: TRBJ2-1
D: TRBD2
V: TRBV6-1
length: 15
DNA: TGTGCCAGCATCCCCGGACTAGCGGGTTACAATGAGCAGTTCTTC
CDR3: CASIPGLAGYNEQFF

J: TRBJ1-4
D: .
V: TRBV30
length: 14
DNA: TGTGCCTGGAGTGTGGGGCTGGCTAATGAAAAACTGTTTTTT
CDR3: CAWSVGLANEKLFF

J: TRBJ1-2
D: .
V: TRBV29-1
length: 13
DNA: TGCAGCGTTGTCGATGGGACGGGAGAGGGCTACACCTTC
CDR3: CSVVDGTGEGYTF

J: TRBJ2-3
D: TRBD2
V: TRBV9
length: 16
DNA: TGTGCCAGCAGCGTAGAAAGCGGGAGGCTAGCAGATACGCAGTATTTT
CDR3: CASSVESGRLADTQYF

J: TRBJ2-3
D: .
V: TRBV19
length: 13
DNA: TGTGCCAGTAGCGGCGGCCGCACAGATACGCAGTATTTT
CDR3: CASSGGRTDTQYF

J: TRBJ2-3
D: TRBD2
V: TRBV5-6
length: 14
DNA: TGTGCCAGCAGCGGAAGGGGAGCGGGGGGTACGCAGTATTTT
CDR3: CASSGRGAGGTQYF

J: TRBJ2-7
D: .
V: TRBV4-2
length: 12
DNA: TGTGCCAGCAGCCAAGCGGGCGGGAAGCAGTACTTC
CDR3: CASSQAGGKQYF

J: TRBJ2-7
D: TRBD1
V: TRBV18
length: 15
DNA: TGTGCCAGCTCTCCGGACAGGGCCGTTCCCTCCGAGCAGTACTTC
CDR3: CASSPDRAVPSEQYF

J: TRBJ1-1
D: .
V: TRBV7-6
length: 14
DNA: TGTGCCAGCAGCCCCGCGGTCGCGTACCCTGAAGCTTTCTTT
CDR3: CASSPAVAYPEAFF

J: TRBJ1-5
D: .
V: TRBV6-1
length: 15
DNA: TGTGCCAGCAGTGAGGCAGGGGCTAGCAATCAGCCCCAGCATTTT
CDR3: CASSEAGASNQPQHF

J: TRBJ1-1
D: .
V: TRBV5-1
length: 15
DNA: TGCGCCAGCAGCCTGGACCCCGGGGGGCAAACTGAAGCTTTCTTT
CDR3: CASSLDPGGQTEAFF

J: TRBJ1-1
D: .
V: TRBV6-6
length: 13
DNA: TGTGCCAGTGGCCCCCTTGGGAACACTGAAGCTTTCTTT
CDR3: CASGPLGNTEAFF

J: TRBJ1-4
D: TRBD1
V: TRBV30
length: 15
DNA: TGTGCCTGGAACGAGGGGGCGCAGGCTAGGGAAAAACTGTTTTTT
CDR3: CAWNEGAQAREKLFF